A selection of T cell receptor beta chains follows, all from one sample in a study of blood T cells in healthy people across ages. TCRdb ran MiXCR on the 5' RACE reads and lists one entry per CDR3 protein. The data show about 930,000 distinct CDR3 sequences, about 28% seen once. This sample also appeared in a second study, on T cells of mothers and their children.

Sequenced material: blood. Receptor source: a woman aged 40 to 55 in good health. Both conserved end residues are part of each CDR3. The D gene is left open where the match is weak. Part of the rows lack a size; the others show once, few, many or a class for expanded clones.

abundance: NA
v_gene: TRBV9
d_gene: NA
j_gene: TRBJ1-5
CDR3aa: CASSGARANQPQHF
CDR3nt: TGTGCCAGCAGCGGGGCCAGGGCCAATCAGCCCCAGCATTTT

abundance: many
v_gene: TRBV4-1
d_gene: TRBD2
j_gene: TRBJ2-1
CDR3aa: CASRWTSGGNYNEQFF
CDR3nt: TGCGCCAGCAGATGGACTAGCGGGGGAAATTACAATGAGCAGTTCTTC

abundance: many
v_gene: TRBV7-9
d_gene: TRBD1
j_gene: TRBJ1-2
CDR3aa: CASTTGQGLGYTF
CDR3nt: TGTGCCAGCACCACGGGACAGGGCCTTGGCTACACCTTC

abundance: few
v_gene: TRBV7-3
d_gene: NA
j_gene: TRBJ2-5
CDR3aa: CASSPQGPFPLEETQYF
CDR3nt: TGTGCCAGCAGCCCGCAGGGGCCCTTTCCCCTGGAAGAGACCCAGTACTTC

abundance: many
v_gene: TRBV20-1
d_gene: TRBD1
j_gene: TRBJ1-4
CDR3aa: CSASLPMTGNNEKLFF
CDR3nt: TGCAGTGCTTCCTTACCCATGACAGGGAATAATGAAAAACTGTTTTTT

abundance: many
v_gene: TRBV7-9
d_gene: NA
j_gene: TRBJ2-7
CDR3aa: CASSPGPKAEQYF
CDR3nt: TGTGCCAGCAGCCCGGGACCCAAAGCAGAGCAGTACTTC

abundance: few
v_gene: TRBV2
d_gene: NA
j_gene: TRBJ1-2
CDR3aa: CATAPGTHYGYTF
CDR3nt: TGTGCCACCGCCCCCGGGACACACTATGGCTACACCTTC

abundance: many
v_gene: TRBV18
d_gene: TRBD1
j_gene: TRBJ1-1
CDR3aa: CASSPIKQGVGTEAFF
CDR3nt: TGTGCCAGCTCACCCATCAAACAGGGGGTGGGGACTGAAGCTTTCTTT

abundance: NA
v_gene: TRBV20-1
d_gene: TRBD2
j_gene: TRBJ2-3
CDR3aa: CSAMGLAGGLSFRDTQYF
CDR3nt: TGCAGTGCTATGGGACTAGCGGGGGGGCTCTCTTTTCGGGATACGCAGTATTTT

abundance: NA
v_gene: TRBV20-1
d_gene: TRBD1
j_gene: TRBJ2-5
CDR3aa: CSASIRTGAQETQYF
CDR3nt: TGCAGTGCTAGCATCAGGACAGGGGCCCAAGAGACCCAGTACTTC

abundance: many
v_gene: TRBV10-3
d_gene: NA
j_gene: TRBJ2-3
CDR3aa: CAISEIDRSTDTQYF
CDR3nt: TGTGCCATCAGTGAAATCGATAGGAGTACAGATACGCAGTATTTT